Below are 8 T cell receptor beta chains sequenced from a single sample in a study of T cells in Graves' hyperthyroidism and ophthalmopathy. RNA transcripts gave rise to amplified TCR beta CDR3 regions. A first-round RT-PCR of the TCR CDR3 used the HTBI primer set. TCRdb called the multiplex PCR reads again in MiXCR, with one record for every CDR3 protein. Of some 550,000 distinct CDR3 sequences listed, around 15% are singletons. Specimen: blood. These receptors originate from a woman in her thirties or forties with Graves' ophthalmopathy.

This clonotype was seen repeatedly, ten times or more. V is TRBV2 and J is TRBJ2-7; tentative D call: TRBD1 (5 bases). Trimming took 3 bases from V and 6 from J, leaving 12 bases between them. This CDR3 spans 13 amino acids. Germline loops: CDR1 SNHLY, CDR2 FYNNEI. DNA of the CDR3: TGTGCCAGCAGTGATCAGGGTTTCTCCGAGCAGTACTTC. It specifies CASSDQGFSEQYF.

There are a few counts of this clonotype. This rearrangement joins TRBV5-1 to TRBJ2-3; 7 bases are a match to TRBD2. The germline V gene encodes CDR1 SGHRS and CDR2 YFSETQ. This CDR3 has 14 residues. Unmatched junction bases numbered 6, after V lost 7 bases and J lost 1 base. The CDR3 bases are TGCGCCAGCCAGCGGGATGGAGGCACAGATACGCAGTATTTT. Its protein product is CASQRDGGTDTQYF.

This clonotype was observed a handful of times. This chain links TRBV6-1 with TRBJ2-1; D could derive from TRBD1 or TRBD2 (5 bases each). The V and J ends lost 8 bases and 6 bases respectively, with 8 bases between them. The CDR3 is made up of 11 amino acids. Germline V gene data show CDR1 as MNHNS and CDR2 as SASEGT. Here the CDR3 DNA reads TGTGCCAGCGGGACGTTCAATGAGCAGTTCTTC. This sequence encodes CASGTFNEQFF.

This clonotype was detected ten times or more. The CDR3 region is CASSGSGELFF. CDR3 coding DNA: TGTGCCAGCAGCGGGAGTGGGGAGCTGTTTTTT. The chain links TRBV11-3 to TRBJ2-2; tentatively, D is TRBD2 (5 bases). CDR3 size: 11 residues. Germline V lookup: CDR1 SGHNT, CDR2 YENEEA. Between the trimmed V and J ends, which lost 5 bases and 8 bases, there was a span of 6 bases.

Only a few counts were recorded for this clonotype. The CDR3 loop is CASREPGRTPGGTGELFF. The CDR3 DNA follows: TGCGCCAGCAGAGAACCGGGACGAACCCCCGGAGGCACCGGGGAGCTGTTTTTT. The chain links TRBV5-1 to TRBJ2-2; perhaps D is TRBD1 or TRBD2 (5 bases each). V lost 5 bases and J lost 4, with 24 bases in between. Germline-derived CDR1 and CDR2 are SGHRS and YFSETQ. CDR3 length equals 18 residues.

The V gene is TRBV2, the J gene TRBJ2-5; TRBD1 or TRBD2 may be the D gene (5 bases each). V was pared by 8 bases and J by 5 bases, with 18 bases between. CDR3 size: 14 residues. Germline V gene sequence: CDR1 SNHLY, CDR2 FYNNEI. The CDR3 nucleotides read TGTGCCAGCGAGATAGGGACGATATGGGAGACCCAGTACTTC. It is translated as CASEIGTIWETQYF. Supplemented by reference TRBV2 and TRBJ2-5, the full variable domain reads EPEVTQTPSHQVTQMGQEVILRCVPISNHLYFYWYRQILGQKVEFLVSFYNNEISEKSEIFDDQFSVERPDGSNFTLKIRSTKLEDSAMYFCASEIGTIWETQYFGPGTRLLVL.

This clonotype was counted only a few times. The chain couples TRBV7-9 to TRBJ1-4; a weak D match, TRBD1 (6 bases). V was clipped by 5 bases and J by 0 bases, with 13 bases between them. CDR3 length: 16 residues. CDR1 is SEHNR and CDR2 is FQNEAQ in the germline V gene (reference sequence). The CDR3 sequence is CASSEWTAPTNEKLFF. The CDR3, as DNA: TGTGCCAGCAGCGAATGGACAGCCCCAACTAATGAAAAACTGTTTTTT.

This chain links TRBV10-3 with TRBJ1-2; possible D gene TRBD1, 6 bases. V gave up 5 bases and J gave up 0 bases, with 19 bases separating them. The CDR3 consists of 17 residues. CDR1 and CDR2 from the germline V gene are ENHRY and SYGVKD. As DNA, the CDR3 is TGTGCCATCAGTCCCATGACAGGAAGTCCTACTAACTATGGCTACACCTTC. This gives the protein CAISPMTGSPTNYGYTF.